Below, 24 T cell receptor beta chains from the same sample are listed, as sequenced in a study of T-cell memory formation after mild COVID-19. Each CDR3 protein gets one entry after TCRdb re-called the 5' RACE reads with MiXCR. Among fewer than 450,000 distinct CDR3 sequences listed, around 20% were seen once. Specimen: PBMCs or a T cell subset sorted from them (not recorded which). These receptors were collected from an adult woman who had mild COVID-19 (a few samples of this study predate the infection). Cell type and time point are not known.

CDR3 protein: CASTLRDSRSGELFF. The CDR3 DNA is TGTGCCAGCACCCTCCGGGACAGCAGGTCAGGGGAGCTGTTTTTT. The V and J genes are TRBV6-7 and TRBJ2-2; TRBD1 matches at 7 bases. TRBV6-7 is an open reading frame whose function is uncertain. The CDR3 spans 15 residues. Unmatched junction bases numbered 13, after V lost 7 bases and J lost 8 bases.

V usage is TRBV5-1 and J usage is TRBJ2-7, with 15 bases aligning to TRBD2. CDR3 length: 18 residues. Germline lookup yields CDR1 SGHRS and CDR2 YFSETQ. The V gene end was trimmed by 0 bases and the J gene end by 2 bases; junction bases not matched to a gene: 6. The CDR3 loop is CASSLARGLAGGAYEQYF. The CDR3 bases are TGCGCCAGCAGCTTGGCACGGGGACTAGCGGGAGGCGCCTACGAGCAGTACTTC.

This clonotype occurred a few times. This chain joins TRBV7-6 and TRBJ2-7; 7 bases line up with TRBD2. CDR3 length: 16 amino acids. Per the germline V gene, CDR1 is SGHVS and CDR2 is FNYEAQ. The trim removed 5 bases at V and 2 bases at J, leaving 12 bases unmatched. CDR3 DNA sequence: TGTGCCAGCAGCCCAAGATCCGGGACTACTACCTACGAGCAGTACTTC. This codes for CASSPRSGTTTYEQYF.

This clonotype was found many times. The chain uses TRBV7-9 and TRBJ2-1; the D is unclear. The V gene's germline CDR1 is SEHNR and CDR2 FQNEAQ (reference sequence). The CDR3 sequence is 12 residues long. V lost 5 bases and J lost 7, with 9 bases in between. CDR3 nucleotides: TGTGCCAGCAGCCCTCCGAGGAATGAGCAGTTCTTC. Encoded protein: CASSPPRNEQFF.

This clonotype was seen ten or more times. The rearrangement joins TRBV20-1 to TRBJ2-7; 13 bases are shared with TRBD2. The J segment lost 7 bases and the V segment lost 5 bases, leaving 5 bases of the junction unmatched. Germline CDR1 is DFQATT and CDR2 is SNEGSKA (reference sequence). The CDR3 is 13 residues long. This chain's CDR3 is CSAPTSGGREQYF. In DNA form, the CDR3 reads TGCAGTGCTCCGACTAGCGGGGGGCGTGAGCAGTACTTC.

The chain recombines TRBV3-1 with TRBJ2-1, with a possible D match to TRBD1 (6 bases). V dropped 2 bases and J dropped 0 bases, with 11 bases sitting between them. Germline CDR1 reads LGHDT; CDR2 reads YNNKEL (reference sequence). This CDR3 has 16 amino acids. As DNA, the CDR3 is TGTGCCAGCAGCCAAATACTAGGGGGCTCCTACAATGAGCAGTTCTTC. Translation gives CASSQILGGSYNEQFF.

This clonotype came up a few times. V usage is TRBV4-1 and J usage is TRBJ2-5; TRBD1 matches at 8 bases. This CDR3 is built from 16 residues. The trim removed 2 bases at V and 2 bases at J, leaving 7 bases unmatched. Germline CDR1 reads MGHRA; CDR2 reads YSYEKL. The CDR3 region is CASSQTPGQVQETQYF. In DNA, the CDR3 is TGCGCCAGCAGCCAAACACCGGGACAGGTACAAGAGACCCAGTACTTC.

This clonotype has a count of ten or more. The chain is built from TRBV25-1 and TRBJ2-5; no clear D. Looked up from germline, CDR1 is MGHDK and CDR2 is SYGVNS. This CDR3 has 13 amino acids. The germline V and J ends were trimmed by 0 bases and 6 bases, with 8 bases remaining between them. Here the CDR3 DNA reads TGTGCCAGCAGTGAATATGTCGGAAAGACCCAGTACTTC. The encoded protein is CASSEYVGKTQYF. Complete variable domain (other parts from reference TRBV25-1 and TRBJ2-5): EADIYQTPRYLVIGTGKKITLECSQTMGHDKMYWYQQDPGMELHLIHYSYGVNSTEKGDLSSESTVSRIRTEHFPLTLESARPSHTSQYLCASSEYVGKTQYFGPGTRLLVL.

This clonotype was observed a handful of times. The chain uses TRBV5-1 and TRBJ1-4; D not resolved. The germline gives CDR1 SGHRS, CDR2 YFSETQ. V was clipped by 0 bases and J by 7 bases, with 7 bases between them. There are 13 residues in the CDR3. CDR3 loop: CASSLAGGEKLFF. The CDR3 DNA sequence: TGCGCCAGCAGCTTGGCAGGAGGTGAAAAACTGTTTTTT.

This clonotype was counted only a few times. The V call is TRBV21-1, the J call TRBJ2-5; the table's D call TRBD1 went unverified against the DNA. TRBV21-1 has pseudogene status. The CDR3 spans 12 residues. The CDR3 coding sequence is TGTGCCACCCGGGGGGACCAAGAGACCCAGTACTTC. It encodes CATRGDQETQYF.

V is TRBV29-1 and J is TRBJ2-3; 10 nucleotides agree with TRBD2. CDR1 and CDR2 from the germline V gene are SQVTM and ANQGSEA. The length of the CDR3 is 15 residues. J lost 12 bases, V lost 0 bases, and 12 bases had no gene match. The CDR3 nucleotides are TGCAGCGTTGAAGAGGGTGAGAGCGGGAGGGCCTCCCAGTATTTT. Amino acids: CSVEEGESGRASQYF.

This clonotype was seen only a few times. The chain joins TRBV5-1 to TRBJ2-1, with 8 bases lining up with TRBD2. This CDR3 region has 14 residues. Germline CDR1 SGHRS, CDR2 YFSETQ. The trim removed 0 bases at V and 6 bases at J, leaving 2 bases unmatched. The CDR3 sequence is CASSLGTSSNEQFF. CDR3 nucleotides: TGCGCCAGCAGCTTGGGGACTAGCAGCAATGAGCAGTTCTTC.

The CDR3 spells CASSTTQGAPGGYTF. As DNA, the CDR3 is TGTGCCAGTAGTACGACACAGGGGGCGCCTGGTGGCTACACCTTC. The genes are TRBV19 and TRBJ1-2; 9 positions agree with TRBD1. The J segment lost 7 bases and the V segment lost 4 bases, leaving 10 bases of the junction unmatched. Germline assignment: CDR1 LNHDA and CDR2 SQIVND (reference sequence). This CDR3 has 15 amino acids.

This chain uses TRBV20-1 with TRBJ1-1; TRBD1 matches 11 bases. The ends lost 6 bases at V and 4 bases at J; junction bases unmatched: 7. Germline CDR1 DFQATT, CDR2 SNEGSKA (reference sequence). This CDR3 has 14 amino acids. The CDR3 bases are TGCAGTGCAACCCCAGGGACAGGGGGCACTGAAGCTTTCTTT. Protein: CSATPGTGGTEAFF.

The rearrangement links TRBV29-1 to TRBJ2-5, with TRBD2 matching 12 bases. Germline lookup yields CDR1 SQVTM and CDR2 ANQGSEA. This CDR3 is 18 amino acids long. V trimming: 1 base; J trimming: 0 bases; junction bases outside the gene matches: 9. CDR3 sequence reads: CSVEGGLAGRMYQETQYF. DNA of the CDR3: TGCAGCGTTGAAGGCGGACTAGCGGGACGGATGTACCAAGAGACCCAGTACTTC.

This clonotype was recorded a few times. J is TRBJ2-6 and V is TRBV5-1; 8 bases are a match to TRBD1. Unmatched junction bases numbered 6, after V lost 5 bases and J lost 2 bases. Germline values: CDR1 SGHRS, CDR2 YFSETQ. The CDR3 contains 16 residues. The chain's CDR3 is CASRGQDTTGANVLTF. CDR3 DNA: TGCGCCAGCAGGGGACAGGACACAACTGGGGCCAACGTCCTGACTTTC.

The genes are TRBV12-3 or TRBV12-4 and TRBJ1-5; TRBD1 is a possible D gene (5 bases). The CDR3 runs 14 residues. V lost 6 bases and J lost 7, with 16 bases in between. CDR3 DNA: TGTGCCAGCAGCCTATCCGGGGGGACCCAGCCCCAGCATTTT. Protein: CASSLSGGTQPQHF.

This clonotype was seen only a few times. This chain joins TRBV10-3 and TRBJ1-2, with D perhaps TRBD1 (5 bases). V was pared by 3 bases and J by 3 bases, with 11 bases between. The CDR3 contains 14 residues. The germline V gene encodes CDR1 ENHRY and CDR2 SYGVKD. In nucleotides, the CDR3 is TGTGCCATCAGTGACCCCGGGACTGACTATGGCTACACCTTC. Translating gives CAISDPGTDYGYTF.

In this sample, this clonotype turned up a few times. The gene calls are TRBV29-1 and TRBJ2-3, with D perhaps matching TRBD1 (5 bases). Germline V gene sequence: CDR1 SQVTM, CDR2 ANQGSEA. The CDR3 runs to 14 residues. V was trimmed by 6 bases and J by 3 bases, leaving 16 bases between them. CDR3 amino acids: CSVTFWGRTDTQYF. CDR3 DNA: TGCAGCGTCACCTTTTGGGGCAGAACAGATACGCAGTATTTT.

CDR3 amino acids: CASSLVTRPDTQYF. CDR3 bases: TGTGCCAGCAGCTTAGTTACCAGACCAGATACGCAGTATTTT. This chain joins TRBV7-9 and TRBJ2-3; D call uncertain. The CDR3 length is 14 residues. V was pared by 1 base and J by 4 bases, with 9 bases between. Germline values: CDR1 SEHNR, CDR2 FQNEAQ (reference sequence).

This clonotype was counted at least ten times. The gene calls are TRBV20-1 and TRBJ2-1; 10 bases line up with TRBD2. The germline CDR1 and CDR2 sequences are DFQATT and SNEGSKA (reference sequence). The CDR3 is made up of 17 amino acids. Trimming took 0 bases from V and 3 from J; bases not matched to a gene: 8. The CDR3 DNA reads TGCAGTGCTAGAGATCCCCTGACTAGCGGGTTCTACAATGAGCAGTTCTTC. The encoded protein is CSARDPLTSGFYNEQFF.

This clonotype occurred a few times. This sequence joins TRBV5-5 and TRBJ1-5; no clear D. This CDR3 is built from 15 residues. Trimming left V 4 bases short and J 5 bases short, with 16 bases between. CDR1 and CDR2 (germline): SGHKS, YYEKEE (reference sequence). The CDR3: CASSPGPRLDQPQHF. Here the CDR3 DNA reads TGTGCCAGCAGCCCCGGTCCTAGACTCGATCAGCCCCAGCATTTT. The full variable domain, completed using reference TRBV5-5 and TRBJ1-5, is DAGVTQSPTHLIKTRGQQVTLRCSPISGHKSVSWYQQVLGQGPQFIFQYYEKEERGRGNFPDRFSARQFPNYSSELNVNALLLGDSALYLCASSPGPRLDQPQHFGDGTRLSIL.

This clonotype occurred many times. The chain employs TRBV6-6 and TRBJ1-2; 7 positions match TRBD1. There are 13 residues in the CDR3. Germline CDR1 MNHNY, CDR2 SVGAGI (reference sequence). The J segment lost 8 bases and the V segment lost 0 bases, leaving 3 bases of the junction unmatched. In DNA form, the CDR3 reads TGTGCCAGCAGTTACTCGACAGGGCTGGGCTACACCTTC. Translation gives CASSYSTGLGYTF.

This clonotype has only a few counts. The chain employs TRBV7-6 and TRBJ1-1; D unresolved. CDR3 size: 14 residues. Trimming removed 5 bases from V and 1 base from J, with 11 bases in between. Germline loops: CDR1 SGHVS, CDR2 FNYEAQ. The CDR3 region has the DNA TGTGCCAGCAGCCCTGGACGGCCGAACACTGAAGCTTTCTTT. It translates to CASSPGRPNTEAFF.